This T cell receptor (beta chain) was sequenced for a study of regulatory T cells in long-lasting Graves disease. Sequencing libraries for TCR beta were prepared with iRepertoire HTBI primers and Arm-PCR of CDR3 regions. Using its own MiXCR run on the multiplex PCR reads, TCRdb lists one record per CDR3 protein. The sample carries fewer than 600,000 distinct CDR3 sequences, under 25% recorded once. The study's findings and limits: Persistent Graves' patients possessed reduced TCR diversity relative to recently diagnosed ones.

Concerning this clonotype itself: What it recognizes is unknown.

Sample time point: persistent/refractory GD, antithyroid drugs over 5 years with positive TRAb. RNA isolated from PBMCs was used to make the TCR library. Sequenced material: peripheral blood mononuclear cells (PBMCs), taken when the disease was refractory, from a patient treated with antithyroid drugs. This sequence originates from a female donor with Graves disease.

CDR3 region: CSAREGTSGGAVEDEQYF. The CDR3 DNA sequence: TGCAGTGCTAGAGAAGGGACTAGCGGGGGGGCCGTGGAGGACGAGCAGTACTTC. This sequence joins TRBV20-1 and TRBJ2-7; 16 bases agree with TRBD2. Losses at the gene ends were 0 bases for V and 5 bases for J; bases not matched to a gene: 10. Germline loops: CDR1 DFQATT, CDR2 SNEGSKA (reference sequence). CDR3 length: 18 residues.